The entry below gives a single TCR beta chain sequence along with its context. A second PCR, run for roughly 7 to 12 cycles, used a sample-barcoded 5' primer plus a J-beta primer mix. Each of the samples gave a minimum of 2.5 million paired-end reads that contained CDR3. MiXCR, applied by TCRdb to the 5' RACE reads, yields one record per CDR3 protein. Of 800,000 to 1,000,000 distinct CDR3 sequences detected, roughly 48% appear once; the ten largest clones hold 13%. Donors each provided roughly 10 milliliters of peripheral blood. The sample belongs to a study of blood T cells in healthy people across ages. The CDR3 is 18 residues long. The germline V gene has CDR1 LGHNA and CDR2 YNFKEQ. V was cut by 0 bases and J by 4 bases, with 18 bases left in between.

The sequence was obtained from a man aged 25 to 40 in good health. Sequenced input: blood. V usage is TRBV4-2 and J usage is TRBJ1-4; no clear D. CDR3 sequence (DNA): TGTGCCAGCAGCCAAGATTGGGCGGTAAAAGCTTTTAATGAAAAACTGTTTTTT. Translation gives CASSQDWAVKAFNEKLFF.